The 17 T cell receptor beta chains below come from one sample, sequenced in a study of cytomegalovirus exposure and HLA in healthy donors. Primers for the PCR totalled 60 Vbeta and 13 Jbeta. Some clones are missing from TCRdb's copy, which holds only in-frame ones; the method was immunoSEQ multiplex PCR. The sample has about 160,000 clones, about two thirds seen once; the top ten hold over 2.5%. Material for sequencing was PBMCs. These receptors originate from a woman aged 25 to 39 in good health and CMV-seronegative.

The V call is TRBV7-2, the J call TRBJ2-5; perhaps TRBD1 as D (6 bases). The closer fit of TRBJ2-7 to the DNA end suggests the J call may be wrong. This CDR3 spans 15 amino acids. CDR1 and CDR2 (germline): SGHTA, FQGNSA. CDR3 loop: CASSLSMGAQAEQYF. The CDR3 DNA sequence: TGTGCCAGCAGCCTCAGTATGGGGGCCCAGGCCGAGCAGTACTTC.

V usage is TRBV10-3 and J usage is TRBJ2-7; the match to TRBD1 covers 8 bases. There are 14 residues in the CDR3. V gave up 5 bases and J gave up 0 bases; unmatched junction bases: 3. The germline CDR1 and CDR2 sequences are ENHRY and SYGVKD. CDR3 region: CAISPGQDSYEQYF. The CDR3 DNA sequence: TGTGCCATCAGTCCGGGACAGGACTCCTACGAGCAGTACTTC.

The V call is TRBV28, the J call TRBJ1-5; the match to TRBD1 covers 8 bases. J gave up 6 bases and V 4 bases, and 17 bases lay outside the gene matches. Per the germline V gene, CDR1 is MDHEN and CDR2 is SYDVKM. This CDR3 contains 18 residues. The CDR3 nucleotides are TGTGCCAGCAGTTCGACCCCCTCACGGACAGGGTCGCGTCAGCCCCAGCATTTT. Its protein product is CASSSTPSRTGSRQPQHF.

This clone occurred a few times. The rearrangement links TRBV28 to TRBJ2-2; no clear D. Trimming removed 8 bases from V and 0 bases from J, with 4 bases in between. CDR3 length: 12 amino acids. Germline lookup yields CDR1 MDHEN and CDR2 SYDVKM. The CDR3 bases are TGTGCCAGCGTCGCGAACACCGGGGAGCTGTTTTTT. Its translation: CASVANTGELFF.

V and J are TRBV27 and TRBJ1-1; 7 nucleotides agree with TRBD1. The CDR3 spans 17 residues. From germline, CDR1 is MNHEY and CDR2 SMNVEV (reference sequence). With 7 bases clipped from V and 4 bases from J, the junction kept 18 bases outside the gene matches. This chain's CDR3 is CASNLWGAGGLGTEAFF. The CDR3 nucleotides read TGTGCCAGCAACCTTTGGGGGGCAGGGGGTTTAGGCACTGAAGCTTTCTTT.

This clone has just one count. The CDR3 sequence: CSVFQGTYEQYF. CDR3 DNA sequence: TGCAGCGTTTTTCAGGGCACCTACGAGCAGTACTTC. The J gene is TRBJ2-5, the V gene TRBV29-1, with D tentatively TRBD1 (5 bases). Gene TRBJ2-7 matches the end of the DNA better, so the J call may be wrong. The CDR3 consists of 12 residues. Per the germline V gene, CDR1 is SQVTM and CDR2 is ANQGSEA.

This chain joins TRBV2 and TRBJ2-3; the match to TRBD2 covers 9 bases. J was trimmed by 0 bases and V by 6 bases; bases with no gene match: 7. There are 16 residues in the CDR3. Germline V lookup: CDR1 SNHLY, CDR2 FYNNEI. CDR3 bases: TGTGCCAGCAGGGCGAGACTAGCGGCTAGCACAGATACGCAGTATTTT. It specifies CASRARLAASTDTQYF.

The chain uses TRBV18 and TRBJ1-5; 7 bases match TRBD1. V trimming: 2 bases; J trimming: 5 bases; junction bases outside the gene matches: 6. This CDR3 has 15 residues. The germline V gene encodes CDR1 KGHSH and CDR2 LQKENI. The CDR3 sequence: CASSPDRELHQPQHF. The DNA of the CDR3 is TGTGCCAGCTCACCAGACAGGGAGTTGCATCAGCCCCAGCATTTT. The variable domain in full, completed from reference TRBV18 and TRBJ1-5, reads NAGVMQNPRHLVRRRGQEARLRCSPMKGHSHVYWYRQLPEEGLKFMVYLQKENIIDESGMPKERFSAEFPKEGPSILRIQQVVRGDSAAYFCASSPDRELHQPQHFGDGTRLSIL.

The chain employs TRBV7-2 and TRBJ2-1, with a weak D call TRBD2 (5 bases). The V end was cut by 5 bases, the J end by 2 bases, with 10 bases between. This CDR3 is 14 amino acids long. Germline assignment: CDR1 SGHTA and CDR2 FQGNSA. The CDR3 reads CASSPTRTYNEQFF. The CDR3 nucleotides read TGTGCCAGCAGCCCTACTAGGACCTACAATGAGCAGTTCTTC.

V usage is TRBV19 and J usage is TRBJ1-5, with a weak D call TRBD1 (6 bases). V was pared by 4 bases and J by 2 bases, with 9 bases between. CDR1 is LNHDA, CDR2 SQIVND, per germline (reference sequence). This CDR3 contains 14 residues. The CDR3 spells CASSTRQGNQPQHF. DNA of the CDR3: TGTGCCAGTAGTACGAGACAGGGCAATCAGCCCCAGCATTTT.

This sequence joins TRBV2 and TRBJ1-2; D remains ambiguous. The CDR3 runs to 13 residues. Trimming took off 7 bases at V and 7 bases at J, with 16 bases between the two ends. The germline CDR1 and CDR2 sequences are SNHLY and FYNNEI. CDR3 sequence: CASTRGLNGGYTF. DNA for the CDR3: TGTGCCAGCACCCGAGGCCTAAATGGTGGCTACACCTTC. The variable domain in full, with the rest retrieved from reference TRBV2 and TRBJ1-2, is EPEVTQTPSHQVTQMGQEVILRCVPISNHLYFYWYRQILGQKVEFLVSFYNNEISEKSEIFDDQFSVERPDGSNFTLKIRSTKLEDSAMYFCASTRGLNGGYTFGSGTRLTVV.

This rearrangement joins TRBV5-1 to TRBJ1-2, with D maybe TRBD1 (6 bases). The CDR3 spans 17 residues. Germline CDR1 is SGHRS and CDR2 is YFSETQ. With 6 bases removed from V and 3 bases from J, the gap between germline ends came to 24 bases. CDR3 bases: TGCGCCAGCACCGATGCCGCACAGGGTGGGCGCTACTATGGCTACACCTTC. This encodes CASTDAAQGGRYYGYTF. Full variable domain (missing parts from reference TRBV5-1 and TRBJ1-2): KAGVTQTPRYLIKTRGQQVTLSCSPISGHRSVSWYQQTPGQGLQFLFEYFSETQRNKGNFPGRFSGRQFSNSRSEMNVSTLELGDSALYLCASTDAAQGGRYYGYTFGSGTRLTVV.

The rearrangement uses TRBV7-9 and TRBJ2-1; 10 bases map to TRBD2. Germline V CDR1 and CDR2: SEHNR, FQNEAQ (reference sequence). After removal of 8 bases from V and 8 bases from J, the junction contained 6 bases not matched to a gene. This CDR3 region has 13 residues. The CDR3 DNA reads as TGTGCCAGCTCAGCGGGGGGGCCGCATGAGCAGTTCTTC. This sequence encodes CASSAGGPHEQFF.

The chain is built from TRBV4-2 and TRBJ2-3; D is unclear. The CDR3 runs to 16 residues. Germline lookup yields CDR1 LGHNA and CDR2 YNFKEQ. The V gene lost 0 bases and the J gene lost 2 bases, with 12 bases spanning the gap. The CDR3 sequence: CASSQDNSPPTDTQYF. CDR3 in DNA: TGTGCCAGCAGCCAAGATAACAGTCCACCCACAGATACGCAGTATTTT.

The chain carries TRBV21-1 and TRBJ2-5; the D call of TRBD2 is as the table states it, not checked on the DNA. TRBV21-1 counts as a pseudogene. The CDR3 is made up of 15 amino acids. CDR3 nucleotide sequence: TGTGCCAGTCTAGCGCGAACCCCCAAGGAAGAGACCCAGTACTTC. It encodes CASLARTPKEETQYF.

This chain links TRBV19 with TRBJ1-2; D not resolved. The CDR3 consists of 12 residues. CDR1 and CDR2 (germline): LNHDA, SQIVND (reference sequence). V was shortened by 5 bases and J by 8 bases, with 12 bases between the two germline ends. CDR3 sequence: CASSPRVLGYTF. The CDR3, as DNA: TGTGCCAGTAGTCCCCGTGTCCTGGGCTACACCTTC. Complete variable domain (other parts from reference TRBV19 and TRBJ1-2): DGGITQSPKYLFRKEGQNVTLSCEQNLNHDAMYWYRQDPGQGLRLIYYSQIVNDFQKGDIAEGYSVSREKKESFPLTVTSAQKNPTAFYLCASSPRVLGYTFGSGTRLTVV.

This clone was counted only a few times. The rearrangement uses TRBV6-1 and TRBJ1-5, with D unresolved. The CDR3 extends over 16 amino acids. The V gene's germline CDR1 is MNHNS and CDR2 SASEGT. The V gene lost 3 bases and the J gene lost 6 bases, with 18 bases spanning the gap. CDR3 in amino acids: CASSDNLRGVFQPQHF. The CDR3, as DNA: TGTGCCAGCAGTGATAACCTAAGAGGAGTCTTTCAGCCCCAGCATTTT.